This is a list of T cell receptor beta chains from one sample in a study of graft-versus-host responses after intestinal transplantation. Assay used: immunoSEQ multiplex PCR; TCRdb lists only in-frame clones, some missing. The sample has 20,000 to 25,000 clones, roughly 33% seen once; the top ten hold approximately 9.6%. The specimen comprised alloreactive CD8+ T cells from a mixed lymphocyte reaction culture, sampled before intestinal transplant. The receptors stem from a human patient who received an intestinal transplant. CDR3s include the opening cysteine and the closing phenylalanine or tryptophan. Each record gives: clone size, D gene, V gene, J gene, CDR3 protein, CDR3 DNA. The D gene is left open where the match is weak. Size is omitted from some rows. Given values are once, few, many or a class for expanded clones.

few	-	TRBV7-2	TRBJ2-3	CASSLASSYPTDTQYF	TGTGCCAGCAGCCTAGCCTCTAGTTACCCCACAGATACGCAGTATTTT
-	-	TRBV27	TRBJ1-4	CASSLGGTNEKLFF	TGTGCCAGCAGTTTGGGGGGCACTAATGAAAAACTGTTTTTT
few	-	TRBV29-1	TRBJ1-2	CSVVLRGSYGYTF	TGCAGCGTTGTGCTGAGGGGTTCCTATGGCTACACCTTC
-	-	TRBV27	TRBJ2-6	CASSWLPVSGANVLTF	TGTGCCAGCAGCTGGCTCCCGGTCTCTGGGGCCAACGTCCTGACTTTC
few	-	TRBV5-4	TRBJ1-2	CASSFAGEGVFFGYTF	TGTGCCAGCAGCTTCGCGGGAGAGGGCGTGTTTTTTGGCTACACCTTC
few	TRBD2	TRBV6-5	TRBJ2-1	CASSASEVAGEQFF	TGTGCCAGCAGTGCCTCCGAGGTAGCGGGAGAGCAGTTCTTC
-	TRBD2	TRBV5-1	TRBJ2-1	CATSLAGREFNEQFF	TGCGCCACGTCTTTAGCGGGAAGGGAATTCAATGAGCAGTTCTTC
-	-	TRBV29-1	TRBJ2-5	CSVEVIQETQYF	TGCAGCGTTGAGGTAATCCAAGAGACCCAGTACTTC
-	-	TRBV9	TRBJ2-7	CASSPVRGPSYEQYF	TGTGCCAGCAGCCCGGTAAGGGGCCCGTCCTACGAGCAGTACTTC
-	TRBD2	TRBV4-1	TRBJ2-7	CASSQDLAGSSYEQYF	TGCGCCAGCAGCCAAGATCTAGCGGGGAGCTCCTACGAGCAGTACTTC
few	TRBD2	TRBV9	TRBJ2-1	CASSVRGESYNEQFF	TGTGCCAGCAGCGTACGGGGGGAGTCGTACAATGAGCAGTTCTTC
few	TRBD1	TRBV27	TRBJ1-1	CASMGQSNTEAFF	TGTGCCAGCATGGGACAGTCGAACACTGAAGCTTTCTTT
-	TRBD1	TRBV7-9	TRBJ2-7	CASSLVRTGGYEQYF	TGTGCCAGCAGCTTAGTCCGGACAGGGGGCTACGAGCAGTACTTC
-	-	TRBV11-2	TRBJ2-7	CASSLISYEQYF	TGTGCCAGCAGCTTAATCTCCTACGAGCAGTACTTC
few	-	TRBV12-5	TRBJ2-5	CASGLFGGQETQYF	TGTGCTAGTGGTCTGTTTGGCGGCCAAGAGACCCAGTACTTC
few	-	TRBV28	TRBJ1-3	CASSFRPSGNTIYF	TGTGCCAGCAGTTTCCGTCCCTCTGGAAACACCATATATTTT
-	-	TRBV5-6	TRBJ2-1	CASSFSLLGPYNEQFF	TGTGCCAGCAGCTTCTCTTTGTTAGGTCCCTACAATGAGCAGTTCTTC
-	-	TRBV11-1	TRBJ2-1	CASSRPGQNYNEQFF	TGTGCCAGCAGCCGACCGGGACAAAACTACAATGAGCAGTTCTTC
-	TRBD2	TRBV7-9	TRBJ2-3	CASFFGAGGSTDTQYF	TGTGCCAGCTTCTTCGGGGCGGGGGGGAGCACAGATACGCAGTATTTT
medium-sized	-	TRBV7-6	TRBJ2-7	CASSSDGSYEQYF	TGTGCCAGCAGCTCCGACGGCTCCTACGAGCAGTACTTC
-	-	TRBV9	TRBJ1-6	CASSVEGRNSPLHF	TGTGCCAGCAGCGTAGAAGGGCGGAATTCACCCCTCCACTTT
few	-	TRBV6-1	TRBJ2-7	CASSDTGYAYEQYF	TGTGCCAGCAGTGATACAGGTTACGCCTACGAGCAGTACTTC
-	-	TRBV11-2	TRBJ2-5	CASSTWTDLQETQYF	TGTGCCAGCAGCACTTGGACAGATTTACAAGAGACCCAGTACTTC
-	TRBD2	TRBV27	TRBJ2-1	CASSLLAGGNEQFF	TGTGCCAGCAGTTTACTAGCGGGAGGCAATGAGCAGTTCTTC
-	-	TRBV6-9	TRBJ1-6	CATLGGEGNSPLHF	TGTGCCACCTTGGGTGGGGAAGGCAATTCACCCCTCCACTTT
medium-sized	TRBD2	TRBV2	TRBJ2-7	CARGTSQHEQYF	TGTGCCAGGGGGACTAGTCAACACGAGCAGTACTTC
-	-	TRBV28	TRBJ2-1	CASSYIEAQPYSEQFF	TGTGCCAGCAGCTACATCGAGGCCCAACCCTACTCGGAGCAGTTCTTC
few	-	TRBV15	TRBJ2-3	CATKKAGTLTDTQYF	TGTGCCACCAAAAAAGCCGGGACTTTGACGGATACGCAGTATTTT
medium-sized	-	TRBV25-1	TRBJ2-7	CASSWGGTVYEQYF	TGTGCCAGCAGTTGGGGTGGGACGGTCTACGAGCAGTACTTC
medium-sized	TRBD1	TRBV4-1	TRBJ2-7	CASSRGRGLSYEQYF	TGCGCCAGCAGCCGGGGCAGGGGGCTCTCCTACGAGCAGTACTTC
-	-	TRBV4-2	TRBJ1-6	CASSQAAGSPLHF	TGTGCCAGCAGCCAAGCTGCGGGTTCACCCCTCCACTTT
few	TRBD1	TRBV5-1	TRBJ1-5	CASSSAGTGFVVSNQPQHF	TGCGCCAGCAGCTCGGCCGGGACAGGGTTCGTGGTGAGCAATCAGCCCCAGCATTTT
few	-	TRBV2	TRBJ2-5	CASRWLGSGQETQYF	TGTGCCAGCAGATGGTTGGGTAGCGGCCAAGAGACCCAGTACTTC
-	-	TRBV5-1	TRBJ1-4	CASSLGQREKLFF	TGCGCCAGCAGCCTCGGACAGAGGGAAAAACTGTTTTTT
once	-	TRBV8-2	TRBJ2-6	CGMITKVTQSRANVLTF	TGTGGCATGATCACTAAGGTAACACAAAGTCGGGCCAACGTCCTGACTTTC
-	-	TRBV12-5	TRBJ1-2	CASGLSSTVGTYGYTF	TGTGCTAGTGGTTTGAGTTCGACAGTCGGCACCTATGGCTACACCTTC